This T cell receptor beta chain is drawn from a study of a mutant IDH1 vaccine in newly diagnosed glioma. The wider study: The patients received vaccinations eight times, in weeks 1, 3, 5, 7, 11, 15, 19 and 23. Mean patient age was around 40 years; approximately 60% were male and about 38% female.

Repertoires were generated with immunoSEQ multiplex PCR, while TCRdb's copy carries only in-frame clones and drops some. Of 45,000 to 65,000 clones in the sample, about 81% were seen once. The time point is: week 23, last vaccination. Each vaccine dose was 300 ug of mutant IDH1 20-mer peptide, with topical imiquimod. A word on this clone: Its antigen is not identified.

The study's findings and limits: Overall, 85% to 95% of patients had vaccine-induced immune responses.

Per germline, CDR1 GTSNPN and CDR2 SVGIG (reference sequence). Deletions cut 6 bases from V and 0 bases from J, with 8 bases between. The CDR3 covers 12 residues. This chain joins TRBV30 and TRBJ1-1; TRBD1 might be the D (5 bases). This clonotype originated in a woman between 40 and 55 years old with glioma. Some clones in this sample may be carry-over from other donors' samples. Sequenced material: PBMCs, taken from a glioma patient whose treatment included an IDH1 peptide vaccine. The CDR3 region is CACGRVNTEAFF. The CDR3 nucleotides read TGTGCCTGCGGCAGGGTGAACACTGAAGCTTTCTTT.